The rows below give T cell receptor beta chains drawn from one sample of a study of blood T cells in healthy people across ages. TCRdb re-analysed the 5' RACE reads in MiXCR, keeping a single row per CDR3 protein. This sample has 720,000 or so distinct CDR3 sequences, with less than 45% found just once. The sequencing sample was made of blood. These receptors all stem from a man at least 80 years old in good health. Each CDR3 is given with its conserved first and last residue. The D gene is left open where the match is weak. Some rows have no size entry. The others give once, few or many, or a class for an expanded clone.

j_call: TRBJ2-3; d_call: NA; v_call: TRBV29-1; clone_size: few; cdr3_nt: TGCAGCGTTATTGACCGACGCACAGATACGCAGTATTTT; cdr3_aa: CSVIDRRTDTQYF
j_call: TRBJ2-7; d_call: NA; v_call: TRBV27; clone_size: NA; cdr3_nt: TGTGCCAGCAGTTTAGACGAGAGCTCCTACGAGCAGTACTTC; cdr3_aa: CASSLDESSYEQYF
j_call: TRBJ2-3; d_call: TRBD2; v_call: TRBV29-1; clone_size: once; cdr3_nt: TGCAGCGTTAAGAGACTAGCGGCACGAGATACGCAGTATTTT; cdr3_aa: CSVKRLAARDTQYF
j_call: TRBJ2-1; d_call: NA; v_call: TRBV21-1; clone_size: NA; cdr3_nt: TGTGCCAGCAGCAAAGAGGTCGGCAAGGTGAAGCAGTTCTTC; cdr3_aa: CASSKEVGKVKQFF
j_call: TRBJ2-1; d_call: NA; v_call: TRBV4-2; clone_size: NA; cdr3_nt: TGTGCCAGCAGCCAAGACTCCAATGAAGAGACCCAGTTCTTC; cdr3_aa: CASSQDSNEETQFF
j_call: TRBJ2-2; d_call: NA; v_call: TRBV2; clone_size: NA; cdr3_nt: TGTGCCAGCAGTGAAAAGACTTACTCCGGGGAACTGTTTTTT; cdr3_aa: CASSEKTYSGELFF
j_call: TRBJ1-1; d_call: TRBD1; v_call: TRBV7-3; clone_size: few; cdr3_nt: TGTGCCAGCAGCTCGACAGGGGGTCGAACTGAAGCTTTCTTT; cdr3_aa: CASSSTGGRTEAFF
j_call: TRBJ1-2; d_call: TRBD1; v_call: TRBV6-2/TRBV6-3; clone_size: NA; cdr3_nt: TGTGCCAGCAGTAAGACAGGGGTCCATGGCTACACCTTC; cdr3_aa: CASSKTGVHGYTF
j_call: TRBJ2-3; d_call: TRBD1; v_call: TRBV20-1; clone_size: NA; cdr3_nt: TGCAGTGCCCGCGGGACAGGGATTAACAGAATCGGAGATACGCAGTATTTT; cdr3_aa: CSARGTGINRIGDTQYF
j_call: TRBJ1-4; d_call: NA; v_call: TRBV4-1; clone_size: few; cdr3_nt: TGCGCCAGCAGCCGCAGGATGAATGAAAAACTGTTTTTT; cdr3_aa: CASSRRMNEKLFF
j_call: TRBJ2-7; d_call: NA; v_call: TRBV21-1; clone_size: NA; cdr3_nt: TGTGCCAGCAGCAAAAGGCCCATTGCTAAATACGAGCAGTACTTC; cdr3_aa: CASSKRPIAKYEQYF
j_call: TRBJ2-6; d_call: NA; v_call: TRBV14; clone_size: few; cdr3_nt: TGTGCCAGCAGCCAACGCAGGGGGGCCGGGGCCAACGTCCTGACTTTC; cdr3_aa: CASSQRRGAGANVLTF
j_call: TRBJ1-5; d_call: TRBD1; v_call: TRBV28; clone_size: NA; cdr3_nt: TGTGCCAGCAGTTTTGAGGGGCGAACAGGGGTGAATCAGCCCCAGCATTTT; cdr3_aa: CASSFEGRTGVNQPQHF
j_call: TRBJ1-2; d_call: NA; v_call: TRBV30; clone_size: NA; cdr3_nt: TGTGCCTGGAGTGCTCCCACAGGAATGCTTCTAGGCTATGGCTACACCTTC; cdr3_aa: CAWSAPTGMLLGYGYTF
j_call: TRBJ2-1; d_call: NA; v_call: TRBV29-1; clone_size: NA; cdr3_nt: TGCAGTGCGTCCGGGACGATTGACTACAATGAGCAGTTCTTC; cdr3_aa: CSASGTIDYNEQFF
j_call: TRBJ2-2; d_call: TRBD2; v_call: TRBV7-9; clone_size: NA; cdr3_nt: TGTGCCAGCAGCTTATTACTAGCGGGAGCCGGGGAGCTGTTTTTT; cdr3_aa: CASSLLLAGAGELFF
j_call: TRBJ2-7; d_call: TRBD1; v_call: TRBV6-5; clone_size: NA; cdr3_nt: TGTGCCAGCAGTTACTCTGGACAGGGGGGGACCTACGAGCAGTACTTC; cdr3_aa: CASSYSGQGGTYEQYF
j_call: TRBJ2-5; d_call: TRBD1; v_call: TRBV7-2; clone_size: few; cdr3_nt: TGTGCCAGCAGCCAGGACAGGGCAGAGACCCAGTACTTC; cdr3_aa: CASSQDRAETQYF
j_call: TRBJ2-3; d_call: NA; v_call: TRBV29-1; clone_size: many; cdr3_nt: TGCAGCCCGAGGTCGGACGATACGCAGTATTTT; cdr3_aa: CSPRSDDTQYF
j_call: TRBJ2-5; d_call: TRBD1; v_call: TRBV5-1; clone_size: many; cdr3_nt: TGCGCCAGCAGCTCGGACAGGGAGGTGGAGACCCAGTACTTC; cdr3_aa: CASSSDREVETQYF
j_call: TRBJ1-5; d_call: TRBD1; v_call: TRBV7-9; clone_size: NA; cdr3_nt: TGTGCCAGCAGCCTATGGACAGGGACGAACAATCAGCCCCAGCATTTT; cdr3_aa: CASSLWTGTNNQPQHF
j_call: TRBJ2-3; d_call: TRBD2; v_call: TRBV4-3; clone_size: few; cdr3_nt: TGCGCCAGCAGCCCCACCGGGGGGGTGGGCACAGATACGCAGTATTTT; cdr3_aa: CASSPTGGVGTDTQYF
j_call: TRBJ2-7; d_call: NA; v_call: TRBV15; clone_size: few; cdr3_nt: TGTGCCACCCAACCCGGGGGAGCCTACGAGCAGTACTTC; cdr3_aa: CATQPGGAYEQYF
j_call: TRBJ2-3; d_call: TRBD2; v_call: TRBV29-1; clone_size: few; cdr3_nt: TGCAGCGTGGAGACTAGCGGGTTTGTAGATACGCAGTATTTT; cdr3_aa: CSVETSGFVDTQYF
j_call: TRBJ2-1; d_call: NA; v_call: TRBV3-1; clone_size: many; cdr3_nt: TGTGCCAGCACACAGGGCAACAATGAGCAGTTCTTC; cdr3_aa: CASTQGNNEQFF
j_call: TRBJ2-7; d_call: TRBD1; v_call: TRBV6-5; clone_size: NA; cdr3_nt: TGTGCCAGCAAATGGACAGGGGGAGACTACGAGCAGTACTTC; cdr3_aa: CASKWTGGDYEQYF
j_call: TRBJ2-5; d_call: NA; v_call: TRBV9; clone_size: NA; cdr3_nt: TGTGCCAGCAGCGTAGATTTCGCAGGGAGAGAGACCCAGTACTTC; cdr3_aa: CASSVDFAGRETQYF
j_call: TRBJ1-5; d_call: TRBD1; v_call: TRBV7-2; clone_size: NA; cdr3_nt: TGTGCCAGCAGCTTAGCCCCGGGACAGGGAGTGAACAATCAGCCCCAGCATTTT; cdr3_aa: CASSLAPGQGVNNQPQHF
j_call: TRBJ1-4; d_call: TRBD1; v_call: TRBV7-6; clone_size: few; cdr3_nt: TGTGCCAGCAGCTCACAGGGGGCGAAAGTAAATAATGAAAAACTGTTTTTT; cdr3_aa: CASSSQGAKVNNEKLFF
j_call: TRBJ2-3; d_call: TRBD1; v_call: TRBV6-6; clone_size: NA; cdr3_nt: TGTGCCAGCAGTGACTCGCAAGGGGGCCTCTCGTATTTT; cdr3_aa: CASSDSQGGLSYF
j_call: TRBJ1-6; d_call: NA; v_call: TRBV4-3; clone_size: NA; cdr3_nt: TGCGCCAGCAGCCAAGATCGATGGAGGGATTCACCCCTCCACTTT; cdr3_aa: CASSQDRWRDSPLHF
j_call: TRBJ2-5; d_call: TRBD2; v_call: TRBV5-1; clone_size: NA; cdr3_nt: TGCGCCAGCAGTGTCCAGGGGACTAGTATCATCGATGAGCAGTACTTC; cdr3_aa: CASSVQGTSIIDEQYF
j_call: TRBJ1-2; d_call: NA; v_call: TRBV29-1; clone_size: NA; cdr3_nt: TGCAGCGTCATGGGGGTGCCGAATGATCCAAATAGCTACACCTTC; cdr3_aa: CSVMGVPNDPNSYTF
j_call: TRBJ2-1; d_call: TRBD2; v_call: TRBV10-3; clone_size: NA; cdr3_nt: TGTGCCATCAGTGAGGCTAGCGGGAGGGCCTACAATGAGCAGTTCTTC; cdr3_aa: CAISEASGRAYNEQFF
j_call: TRBJ1-5; d_call: NA; v_call: TRBV6-1; clone_size: many; cdr3_nt: TGTGCCAGCAGTGAAAGGAGCAATCAGCCCCAGCATTTT; cdr3_aa: CASSERSNQPQHF
j_call: TRBJ1-3; d_call: NA; v_call: TRBV6-6; clone_size: NA; cdr3_nt: TGTGCCAGCAGGCCGACGGGCGGAAACACCATATATTTT; cdr3_aa: CASRPTGGNTIYF
j_call: TRBJ2-3; d_call: TRBD2; v_call: TRBV12-3/TRBV12-4; clone_size: NA; cdr3_nt: TGTGCCAGCACCCCGAGACTAGCGGCCGATACGCAGTATTTT; cdr3_aa: CASTPRLAADTQYF
j_call: TRBJ1-5; d_call: NA; v_call: TRBV7-2; clone_size: few; cdr3_nt: TGTGCCAGCAGCTTTGAGGACCGACTCAATCAGCCCCAGCATTTT; cdr3_aa: CASSFEDRLNQPQHF
j_call: TRBJ2-1; d_call: NA; v_call: TRBV4-2; clone_size: many; cdr3_nt: TGTGCCAGCAGCCAAGATAAAGCGGAGTCTTACAATGAGCAGTTCTTC; cdr3_aa: CASSQDKAESYNEQFF
j_call: TRBJ1-2; d_call: NA; v_call: TRBV29-1; clone_size: few; cdr3_nt: TGCAGCGTTGAACCTAAAATACGGGAGGGTGGCTACACCTTC; cdr3_aa: CSVEPKIREGGYTF
j_call: TRBJ2-7; d_call: TRBD1; v_call: TRBV4-2; clone_size: few; cdr3_nt: TGTGCCAGCAGCCAACAGGACAGGGATATCTACGAGCAGTACTTC; cdr3_aa: CASSQQDRDIYEQYF
j_call: TRBJ2-5; d_call: NA; v_call: TRBV20-1; clone_size: NA; cdr3_nt: TGCAGTGCTACCACCGGTCAGCACCAAGAGACCCAGTACTTC; cdr3_aa: CSATTGQHQETQYF
j_call: TRBJ1-1; d_call: NA; v_call: TRBV20-1; clone_size: NA; cdr3_nt: TGCAGTGCTAGGGGCGGAAGAAGGGACACTGAAGCTTTCTTT; cdr3_aa: CSARGGRRDTEAFF
j_call: TRBJ2-1; d_call: NA; v_call: TRBV30; clone_size: NA; cdr3_nt: TGTGCCTGGAGTACGGGGGTGGCGCGGGAGCAGTTCTTC; cdr3_aa: CAWSTGVAREQFF
j_call: TRBJ2-1; d_call: TRBD2; v_call: TRBV20-1; clone_size: few; cdr3_nt: TGCAGTGCTGCCTCTAGCGGCGTTGAGCAGTTCTTC; cdr3_aa: CSAASSGVEQFF
j_call: TRBJ2-1; d_call: NA; v_call: TRBV4-2; clone_size: few; cdr3_nt: TGTGCCAGCAGCCTCAGACAGCCCTTGATTGGGAATGAGCAGTTCTTC; cdr3_aa: CASSLRQPLIGNEQFF
j_call: TRBJ2-7; d_call: NA; v_call: TRBV11-3; clone_size: many; cdr3_nt: TGTGCCAGCAGCACCGGTGGCTACGAGCAGTACTTC; cdr3_aa: CASSTGGYEQYF
j_call: TRBJ2-5; d_call: TRBD1; v_call: TRBV6-1; clone_size: NA; cdr3_nt: TGTGCCAGCAGTGAAGTGGTTCCAGGGGGTCGGAGTAAGGAGACCCAGTACTTC; cdr3_aa: CASSEVVPGGRSKETQYF
j_call: TRBJ1-2; d_call: NA; v_call: TRBV20-1; clone_size: NA; cdr3_nt: TGCAGTGCTAGACCGGGGCCGCCGACCTATGGCTACACCTTC; cdr3_aa: CSARPGPPTYGYTF